The source of this TCR beta chain is a study of cytomegalovirus exposure and HLA in healthy donors (dated by TCRdb to about 2017). Study-level background: An earlier analysis of 587 of the donors reported roughly 300 Gb of sequence data and about 120 million unique TCR beta sequences obtained from around 190 million T cells. An early release covering just under 650 HLA-typed donors comprised about 300 gigabases of sequencing data and roughly 85 million unique TCR sequences. Among the approximately 420 genotyped donors, under 90% belonged to the genetic ancestry cluster associated with self-reported Caucasian donors. The aim of the study was to test whether cataloging public T cell receptors could identify signatures of past pathogen exposure. The study profiled the T cell repertoires of about 720 subjects by immunosequencing and related them to cytomegalovirus serostatus. Besides the first cohort of more than 650 subjects, a separate validation cohort made up of 120 or so different subjects was used. High-throughput TCR immunosequencing, statistical association of individual TCRs with disease status, and machine learning were combined to predict cytomegalovirus infection status. A later analysis re-examined previously published TCR beta repertoires from more than 550 donors and added high-resolution HLA genotyping to investigate patterns of TCR occurrence. The later analysis used no new phenotypic data to find candidate immune exposures, relying instead on TCR beta sequences and their occurrence across donors. An earlier analysis of 587 of the donors used high-throughput TCR beta sequencing to judge whether each TCR beta V gene segment behaved as functional or pseudogenic. Donor age, sex, ethnicity and CMV serostatus were compiled together with the repertoire data. Genome-wide SNP genotypes for about 65% of the 666 donors were used in a later genetic analysis, which treated that subset as a discovery cohort. Every discovery cohort repertoire had been produced on one sequencing platform. HLA typing included class I and class II loci at four-digit resolution. Typing coverage varied by locus: roughly 620-640 donors for A, B, C, DRB1 and DQB1; roughly 520 for DQA1; about 590 for DPA1; some 470 for DPB1. Roughly five DR-DQ haplotypes were handled as single units for association and clustering because linkage in the cohort was strong. Among several hundred genotyped donors of the cohort, an average of approximately 220,000 unique TCR beta nucleotide sequences was sequenced per donor, of which about 19% were non-productive. Overall study outcomes, separate from this receptor: Some IMGT-functional V segments, including TRBV6-2 and TRBV6-3, could not be distinguished by the 87-base-pair reads and were therefore excluded. The cohort was sequenced for TCR beta chains only, and without alpha or paired-chain data the features that could be detected were limited. In a later genetic analysis, a missense DCLRE1C variant was associated with V-gene and J-gene trimming of TCR beta chains, and the association was replicated in an independent cohort. Linkage disequilibrium might explain the correlated functional status among segregating V segments, but an unknown experimental factor could not be excluded. The classifier was reported to diagnose cytomegalovirus status with high specificity and sensitivity in both the original and validation cohorts. Sequencing depth was assumed to be roughly uniform across donors in the presence/absence analyses, though that assumption may not hold. A group of highly shared sequence variants was considered likely to be a technical artifact of the sequencing pipeline. An earlier analysis of approximately 530 of the donors showed that most TCR beta V segments appeared in productive rearrangements either about 90% or about 30% of the time, which broadly matched IMGT annotations. The study listed 150 to 200 TCR beta chains as associated with cytomegalovirus. When HLA alleles, especially DR and DQ, strongly co-occurred, attributing TCR associations to individual alleles was difficult. At a false discovery rate of 0.05, a later analysis linked under 20,000 TCR beta sequences to specific HLA alleles. According to a later analysis, most CMV-associated TCR beta chains appeared to be HLA-restricted, and the HLA associations seemed to be driven largely by CMV exposure. According to the authors, the approach could potentially be generalized to other disease states and immunological phenotypes. Three of the identified cytomegalovirus-associated TCR beta chains were confirmed in vitro to be specific for cytomegalovirus antigens. According to a later analysis, parvovirus B19, influenza, CMV and Epstein-Barr virus appeared linked to several top co-occurrence clusters. About 17 rarely observed V segments, including chromosome 9 orphons, were excluded from the earlier analysis of some 590 of the donors because counts were too low. Compared with the 666-donor mean, donors in an Asian-associated ancestry cluster had fewer N-insertions in productive TCRs, according to a later genetic analysis. While some public TCRs were present in many individuals, most TCR sequences turned up only very rarely across donors. In a later analysis, HLA-associated TCR beta chains were found to be more clonally expanded and to have lower generation probabilities than equally common non-associated chains. In a later analysis, the rate of TCR association differed among HLA loci, with DRB1 alleles having the most associated TCRs and HLA-C alleles having the fewest. CMV serostatus was the only immune exposure information available for the cohort. A further reported finding was that TCR beta sequences accurately predicted the HLA-A and HLA-B alleles for most subjects in the first cohort. Because HLA typing was unavailable for some donors at each locus, only the typed subset was used in association tests.

The cohort consisted of fewer than 700 healthy bone marrow donors. At the time of sampling, all cohort members were nominally healthy, though unrecorded immune exposures were likely present. Of the 650 to 750 cohort members, almost 300 had positive CMV serostatus and approximately 400 had negative CMV serostatus, and CMV serostatus was not recorded for the donor. A peripheral blood sample was collected from each donor, and TCR beta sequencing was performed on peripheral blood mononuclear cells. The Qiagen DNeasy Blood Extraction Kit was used to extract genomic DNA from the blood cell samples. Receptor amplification or capture employed the immunoSEQ multiplex PCR assay. For the multiplex PCR, a mixture combining 60 forward primers for TCR Vbeta segments and 13 reverse primers for TCR Jbeta segments was used. The CDR3 region of rearranged TCR beta genes was amplified from genomic DNA by a multiplex PCR assay. Amplified TCR beta libraries were sequenced as 87-base-pair reads on the Illumina HiSeq System. The authors' analysis ran thus. A later analysis counted approximately 76 million unique TCR beta chains across the 650 to 800 repertoires, and roughly 11 million of these chains were shared by at least two donors. Raw reads were error-corrected and collapsed into unique sequences by a nearest-neighbor algorithm in which closely related sequences were merged to remove PCR and sequencing errors. Alignment of CDR3 sequences to IMGT reference sequences was used to assign V, D and J gene segments. For a sequence to be retained, a match of at least six nucleotides to both a V gene segment and a J gene segment was required. Rearrangements were called productive when the CDR3 lacked stop codons and stayed in frame with V and J; all others were non-productive. Following IMGT convention, CDR3 was defined as the stretch from the second conserved V-encoded cysteine up to the conserved J-encoded phenylalanine. The earlier analysis of 550 to 650 of the donors excluded any sequence lacking an unambiguous match to a single V gene segment. An earlier analysis of approximately 590 of the donors classified V segments as functional when productive rearrangements were above 56.7% and as segregating when the standard deviation between donors was above 5%. To diagnose cytomegalovirus status from the catalog of TCR beta chain sequences, a statistical classification framework was built. A later analysis assigned V and J genes by comparing TCR nucleotide sequences with IMGT/GENE-DB human TR gene sequences. A later analysis assigned CDR3 sequences and most-parsimonious VDJ recombination scenarios with the TCRdist pipeline. In a later analysis, each TCR beta chain was defined by its CDR3 amino acid sequence together with its V-gene family, and reads without a unique V-gene family were excluded. A later analysis removed several hundred highly shared, low-generation-probability nucleotide sequences to deal with suspected cross-contamination and a sequencing artifact. In a later analysis, a clonal expansion index was calculated for each public chain from normalized within-repertoire ranks of inferred template counts. In a later analysis, generation probabilities were computed using a VDJ recombination model fitted to out-of-frame rearrangements, and the results were checked against IGoR. In a later analysis, hypergeometric tests were used to score TCR-TCR, TCR-HLA and TCR-CMV co-occurrence, with a repertoire-size bias correction applied to TCR pairs. False discovery rates were estimated in a later analysis by permuting HLA or CMV assignments 20 times. In a later analysis, co-occurring TCRs were grouped using DBSCAN, and TCRdist sequence similarity was added for clustering within HLA-allele-positive subsets. Repertoires with fewer than 30,000 or more than 120,000 public chains were left out of co-occurrence clustering, as were five repertoires with anomalous nucleotide sharing. TCRdb provides this immuneACCESS table in a form limited to in-frame rearrangements. Some clones are lacking; in checked studies, under half of them reflect an unresolved V gene, and why the rest are absent is not known. The DNA gave D and trimming, while V, J and clone size come from that table. The sample has about 98,000 clones on record, around 80% of them singletons. The ten largest make up 7% to 9% of the sample.

For this clone: The antigen this receptor binds is unknown. The sample holds no much larger clone one base away, and base qualities are not on file.

Deletion took 4 bases off V and 3 bases off J, with a span of 15 bases between the germline ends. The germline V gene (reference sequence) specifies LNHDA as CDR1 and SQIVND as CDR2. The cysteine opens and the phenylalanine closes a CDR3 of 15 amino acids. This entry keeps only the CDR3 DNA: 45 bases, framed from base 1. The rearrangement combines TRBV19 with TRBJ1-2; D gene: possibly TRBD1, on 5 matching bases. The clonotype was recovered from a human donor in good health. The sample consisted of PBMCs. The CDR3 in this case is CASSTPGGEHYGYTF. At the DNA level, the sequence is TGTGCCAGTAGTACTCCCGGGGGGGAGCACTATGGCTACACCTTC. Extended through the reference TRBV19 and TRBJ1-2 proteins, this CDR3 yields the full variable domain: DGGITQSPKYLFRKEGQNVTLSCEQNLNHDAMYWYRQDPGQGLRLIYYSQIVNDFQKGDIAEGYSVSREKKESFPLTVTSAQKNPTAFYLCASSTPGGEHYGYTFGSGTRLTVV.